This T cell receptor (beta chain) was sequenced during a study of cytomegalovirus exposure and HLA in healthy donors. The V and J ends lost 4 bases and 2 bases respectively, with 14 bases between them. CDR1 LGHNA and CDR2 YNFKEQ come from the germline V gene. The CDR3 sequence is 16 residues long. Method: immunoSEQ multiplex PCR; TCRdb's copy keeps in-frame clones and lacks some. The data show 130,000 to 150,000 clones, more than 80% seen once. The sequenced material came from PBMCs. V and J are TRBV4-2 and TRBJ1-4; perhaps TRBD1 as D (5 bases). This clonotype originated in a woman aged 25 to 39 in good health and CMV-seropositive. CDR3 nucleotide sequence: TGTGCCAGCAGCCCAGAGGGCAGGGCGACTAATGAAAAACTGTTTTTT. Its translation: CASSPEGRATNEKLFF.